The 16 T cell receptor beta chains below were found in one sample sequenced in a study of blood T cell repertoires in COVID-19. The protocol was immunoSEQ multiplex PCR, while the TCRdb copy is restricted to in-frame clones and leaves out a portion. The top ten clones hold roughly 6.9% of a sample with 180,000 or so clones, 70% to 85% of them seen once. The material sequenced was peripheral blood. The receptors were sampled from a human donor with acute or convalescent COVID-19. The donor label of this sample is uncertain.

There are a few counts of this clone. This chain connects TRBV4-2 to TRBJ1-4; 10 bases fit TRBD1. The CDR3 sequence is 15 residues long. V trimming: 6 bases; J trimming: 6 bases; junction bases outside the gene matches: 7. The germline CDR1 and CDR2 sequences are LGHNA and YNFKEQ. The CDR3 coding sequence is TGTGCCAGCAGTCAGACAGGGGGCCTAGATGAAAAACTGTTTTTT. Its protein product is CASSQTGGLDEKLFF.

Worth noting for this clone: The sample contains more than one DNA sequence encoding this CDR3. The rearrangement uses TRBV7-6 and TRBJ2-7, with 9 positions matching TRBD1. The trim removed 6 bases at V and 6 bases at J, leaving 9 bases unmatched. Germline assignment: CDR1 SGHVS and CDR2 FNYEAQ. The CDR3 is made up of 14 amino acids. The CDR3 reads CASSSGTGLGEQYF. The CDR3 nucleotides are TGTGCCAGCAGTTCCGGGACAGGGCTCGGCGAGCAGTACTTC.

The V call is TRBV9, the J call TRBJ2-3; D is undetermined. CDR1 and CDR2 from the germline V gene are SGDLS and YYNGEE. V lost 4 bases and J 3 bases, leaving 9 bases between the germline ends. The CDR3 contains 13 residues. CDR3: CASSPSYTDTQYF. The DNA of the CDR3 is TGTGCCAGCAGCCCGAGTTATACAGATACGCAGTATTTT.

The V gene is TRBV3-1 (or the pseudogene TRBV3-2), the J gene TRBJ1-3; D remains ambiguous. V was shortened by 4 bases and J by 0 bases, with 10 bases between the two germline ends. The CDR3 sequence is 15 residues long. Germline V gene sequence: CDR1 LGHDT, CDR2 YNNKEL (reference sequence). This chain's CDR3 is CASSPLRNSGNTIYF. The CDR3 region has the DNA TGTGCCAGCAGCCCCCTCCGTAACTCTGGAAACACCATATATTTT.

The chain joins TRBV19 to TRBJ1-1; D call uncertain. Trimming removed 0 bases at V and 5 bases at J, with 13 bases between. This CDR3 is built from 15 residues. The germline V gene has CDR1 LNHDA and CDR2 SQIVND (reference sequence). The CDR3 nucleotides read TGTGCCAGTAGTATAGATCGGGGTCCGGAGACTGAAGCTTTCTTT. This gives the protein CASSIDRGPETEAFF.

The CDR3 DNA reads TGTGCCAGCAGTGAAAGAAGAGGGGGTGGAGAAAAACTGTTTTTT. Protein: CASSERRGGGEKLFF. V usage is TRBV6-1 and J usage is TRBJ1-4; a possible D gene is TRBD1 (6 bases). The ends were cut back, 2 bases at V and 8 bases at J, with 15 bases in the middle. CDR1 is MNHNS and CDR2 is SASEGT in the germline V gene. The CDR3 extends over 15 amino acids.

The chain uses TRBV5-4 and TRBJ2-5, with a weak D call TRBD2 (5 bases). With 4 bases removed from V and 5 bases from J, the gap between germline ends came to 12 bases. Looked up from germline, CDR1 is SGHNT and CDR2 is YYREEE (reference sequence). The CDR3 totals 13 residues. CDR3 loop: CASSIGLAETQYF. The CDR3 DNA reads TGTGCCAGCAGCATAGGTTTAGCGGAGACCCAGTACTTC.

The CDR3 DNA reads TGTGCCAGCATCCCCGCCGGGACTAGCGGGAGTCATGAGCAGTTCTTC. Amino acid sequence: CASIPAGTSGSHEQFF. J is TRBJ2-1 and V is TRBV27; 14 bases fit TRBD2. Trimming cost V 7 bases and J 8 bases; bases outside gene matches: 10. Germline-derived CDR1 and CDR2 are MNHEY and SMNVEV (reference sequence). The CDR3 length is 16 residues.

The V gene is TRBV7-9, the J gene TRBJ1-4; 9 positions match TRBD1. CDR1 and CDR2 (germline): SEHNR, FQNEAQ (reference sequence). The CDR3 is 15 residues long. The V gene end was trimmed by 1 base and the J gene end by 8 bases; junction bases not matched to a gene: 5. The CDR3 nucleotides read TGTGCCAGCAGCTTAGGGGACAGGGTTCGGGAAAAACTGTTTTTT. Encoded protein: CASSLGDRVREKLFF.

The V call is TRBV6-5, the J call TRBJ2-1; perhaps TRBD1 as D (6 bases). The V gene's germline CDR1 is MNHEY and CDR2 SVGAGI. This CDR3 is built from 12 residues. V was shortened by 4 bases and J by 14 bases, with 15 bases between the two germline ends. The CDR3 sequence: CASSSTGLGEFF. In DNA form, the CDR3 reads TGTGCCAGCAGTTCAACAGGGCTGGGCGAGTTCTTC.

This sequence joins TRBV12-5 and TRBJ2-1; TRBD2 matches at 9 bases. This CDR3 has 16 amino acids. CDR1 and CDR2 (germline): LGHNT, FRNRAP. The V gene end was trimmed by 6 bases and the J gene end by 8 bases; junction bases not matched to a gene: 14. CDR3 in amino acids: CASGSRGLAFLYEQFF. The DNA for the CDR3 is TGTGCTAGTGGGTCCAGGGGACTAGCATTTTTGTATGAGCAGTTCTTC.

This chain connects TRBV7-9 to TRBJ2-5; 11 bases are shared with TRBD1. In germline, CDR1 is SEHNR, CDR2 FQNEAQ (reference sequence). V was clipped by 5 bases and J by 2 bases; unmatched bases: 4. The CDR3 is made up of 15 amino acids. DNA of the CDR3: TGTGCCAGCAGCCCGGGACAGGGGGTGCAAGAGACCCAGTACTTC. Protein sequence: CASSPGQGVQETQYF.

The J gene is TRBJ2-4, the V gene TRBV15; 7 bases are a match to TRBD1. The CDR3 runs to 18 residues. V lost 0 bases and J lost 7; bases outside the gene matches: 15. Germline CDR1 reads LNHNV; CDR2 reads YYDKDF (reference sequence). In DNA, the CDR3 is TGTGCCACCAGCAGAGATAAGAACAGGGGTATATTGGGGAACATTCAGTACTTC. Amino acids: CATSRDKNRGILGNIQYF.

V gene TRBV27 combines with J gene TRBJ2-7; 9 bases fit TRBD1. Trimming removed 0 bases from V and 3 bases from J; junction bases left unmatched: 3. The CDR3 is 15 amino acids. Per germline, CDR1 MNHEY and CDR2 SMNVEV (reference sequence). CDR3 loop: CASSLSGTGYYEQYF. CDR3 DNA sequence: TGTGCCAGCAGTTTATCTGGGACAGGGTACTACGAGCAGTACTTC.

The V gene is TRBV19, the J gene TRBJ2-5; TRBD2 matches 14 bases. The CDR3 contains 16 residues. The germline V gene encodes CDR1 LNHDA and CDR2 SQIVND (reference sequence). Trimming removed 4 bases from V and 4 bases from J; junction bases left unmatched: 5. CDR3: CASSRGLAGVVETQYF. CDR3 DNA sequence: TGTGCCAGTAGTAGGGGACTAGCGGGAGTGGTAGAGACCCAGTACTTC. The entire variable domain, with the rest obtained from reference TRBV19 and TRBJ2-5, is as follows: DGGITQSPKYLFRKEGQNVTLSCEQNLNHDAMYWYRQDPGQGLRLIYYSQIVNDFQKGDIAEGYSVSREKKESFPLTVTSAQKNPTAFYLCASSRGLAGVVETQYFGPGTRLLVL.

V and J are TRBV7-2 and TRBJ2-2; D is possibly TRBD1 (8 bases). Germline V gene lookup returns CDR1 SGHTA and CDR2 FQGNSA. This CDR3 is 15 amino acids long. Trimming pared 5 bases from V and 5 bases from J, leaving 15 bases between. In DNA, the CDR3 is TGTGCCAGCAGCCCCAGCGGGGACAGGACCGGGGAGCTGTTTTTT. It encodes CASSPSGDRTGELFF.